This entry lists 20 T cell receptor beta chains sequenced from one sample in a study of CD8 T cells in ankylosing spondylitis. TCRdb analysed the 5' RACE reads with MiXCR anew, one entry per CDR3 protein. The sample has more than 300,000 distinct CDR3 sequences, around 10% seen once. Sequenced sample: blood, either unsorted or a sorted T cell fraction (not recorded which). These receptors originate from a female donor with ankylosing spondylitis or in good health (not recorded which).

This clonotype was seen more than once but under ten times. The gene calls are TRBV14 and TRBJ2-3, with 12 bases fitting TRBD2. The CDR3 runs to 15 residues. Per the germline V gene, CDR1 is SGHDN and CDR2 is FVKESK. With V trimmed by 0 bases and J by 15 bases, 10 bases remained unmatched. CDR3 nucleotides: TGTGCCAGCAGCCAAGACCTCCCTAGCGGGGGGGCACGATATTTT. Protein sequence: CASSQDLPSGGARYF.

This clonotype has only a few counts. The V call is TRBV5-1, the J call TRBJ1-4; maybe TRBD1 (6 bases). The V gene lost 3 bases and the J gene lost 7 bases, with 19 bases spanning the gap. The germline V gene encodes CDR1 SGHRS and CDR2 YFSETQ. The CDR3 is made up of 16 amino acids. The CDR3 sequence is CASSWGNREKTEKLFF. In DNA form, the CDR3 reads TGCGCCAGCAGCTGGGGGAACAGGGAAAAGACTGAAAAACTGTTTTTT. Full variable domain (rest looked up from reference TRBV5-1 and TRBJ1-4): KAGVTQTPRYLIKTRGQQVTLSCSPISGHRSVSWYQQTPGQGLQFLFEYFSETQRNKGNFPGRFSGRQFSNSRSEMNVSTLELGDSALYLCASSWGNREKTEKLFFGSGTQLSVL.

This clonotype was seen more than once but under ten times. V gene TRBV20-1 combines with J gene TRBJ1-5, with D perhaps matching TRBD1 (5 bases). The CDR3 contains 15 residues. V was clipped by 5 bases and J by 3 bases, with 17 bases between them. CDR1 is DFQATT, CDR2 SNEGSKA, per germline (reference sequence). DNA of the CDR3: TGCAGTGCTGCCCGGGGGAGGGGATTCAATCAGCCCCAGCATTTT. This codes for CSAARGRGFNQPQHF.

The table lists this clonotype with many counts. The chain joins TRBV5-1 to TRBJ1-1; unclear D gene. CDR3 length: 14 amino acids. Trimming pared 6 bases from V and 1 base from J, leaving 13 bases between. Germline CDR1 and CDR2: SGHRS and YFSETQ. The CDR3 here is CASNRGAENTEAFF. The CDR3 nucleotides read TGCGCCAGCAATCGAGGCGCGGAGAACACTGAAGCTTTCTTT.

This clonotype was seen at least ten times. The chain carries TRBV28 and TRBJ1-5; no clear D gene. The ends were cut back, 7 bases at V and 6 bases at J, with 19 bases in the middle. There are 15 residues in the CDR3. Looked up from germline, CDR1 is MDHEN and CDR2 is SYDVKM. CDR3 amino acids: CASTPGLRGRQPQHF. The CDR3 DNA reads TGTGCCAGCACTCCGGGCCTTCGGGGTCGTCAGCCCCAGCATTTT.

This sequence joins TRBV7-9 and TRBJ1-6; no definite D call. This CDR3 spans 16 amino acids. Trimming removed 5 bases at V and 5 bases at J, with 16 bases between. CDR1 and CDR2 (germline): SEHNR, FQNEAQ (reference sequence). In DNA, the CDR3 is TGTGCCAGCAGCCAAAGCGGGGTCACCCATAATTCACCCCTCCACTTT. Protein sequence: CASSQSGVTHNSPLHF.

This clonotype was picked up many times. The V gene is TRBV20-1, the J gene TRBJ2-7, with 7 bases identical to TRBD1. CDR1 is DFQATT, CDR2 SNEGSKA, per germline (reference sequence). The CDR3 is made up of 13 amino acids. J gave up 5 bases and V 6 bases, and 10 bases lay outside the gene matches. The CDR3 region is CSAVKTGINEQYF. The DNA for the CDR3 is TGCAGTGCAGTAAAGACAGGGATCAACGAGCAGTACTTC.

This clonotype was counted only a few times. J is TRBJ2-5 and V is TRBV24-1; D call uncertain. From germline, CDR1 is KGHDR and CDR2 SFDVKD. The CDR3 is 13 residues long. The V end lost 3 bases, the J end lost 4 bases, and 8 bases lay between the germline ends. CDR3 bases: TGTGCCACCAGTGATCGACGAGCAGAGACCCAGTACTTC. This encodes CATSDRRAETQYF.

The chain couples TRBV5-5 to TRBJ2-3; D perhaps matches TRBD1 (6 bases). The V gene lost 4 bases and the J gene lost 6 bases, with 18 bases spanning the gap. Germline loops: CDR1 SGHKS, CDR2 YYEKEE (reference sequence). This CDR3 is built from 15 residues. This CDR3 is CASSPRTAADDTQYF. CDR3 nucleotides: TGTGCCAGCAGCCCCCGGACAGCCGCTGATGATACGCAGTATTTT.

The chain links TRBV5-1 to TRBJ1-1; D is unclear. Germline-derived CDR1 and CDR2 are SGHRS and YFSETQ. This CDR3 spans 14 amino acids. Deletions cut 0 bases from V and 6 bases from J, with 12 bases between. CDR3 loop: CASSLGQRGAEAFF. The CDR3 region has the DNA TGCGCCAGCAGCTTGGGGCAACGTGGCGCTGAAGCTTTCTTT.

There are many counts of this clonotype. The chain couples TRBV4-3 to TRBJ1-2, with D perhaps matching TRBD1 (6 bases). Trimming removed 2 bases from V and 4 bases from J, with 20 bases in between. The CDR3 loop spans 17 amino acids. Germline lookup yields CDR1 LGHNA and CDR2 YSLEER. The chain's CDR3 is CASSQPGQFGGLYGYTF. The CDR3 region has the DNA TGCGCCAGCAGCCAACCTGGTCAATTCGGGGGGCTCTATGGCTACACCTTC.

V usage is TRBV12-3 or TRBV12-4 and J usage is TRBJ1-5, with a tentative D call TRBD1 (5 bases). This CDR3 is built from 14 residues. Trimming took off 4 bases at V and 5 bases at J, with 12 bases between the two ends. CDR3 protein: CASSWGRGDQPQHF. The CDR3 DNA is TGTGCCAGCAGTTGGGGACGAGGGGATCAGCCCCAGCATTTT.

This chain uses TRBV6-5 with TRBJ1-1, with unresolved D. The CDR3 contains 12 residues. Between the trimmed V and J ends, which lost 11 bases and 4 bases, there was a span of 14 bases. Germline loops: CDR1 MNHEY, CDR2 SVGAGI. CDR3 in DNA: TGTGCCTCCTATCAGAACCCCACTGAAGCTTTCTTT. Amino acids: CASYQNPTEAFF.

This clonotype was counted ten times or more. The chain joins TRBV12-3 or TRBV12-4 to TRBJ2-7; TRBD1 matches at 7 bases. V trimming: 5 bases; J trimming: 4 bases; junction bases outside the gene matches: 8. The CDR3 totals 14 residues. The CDR3 DNA is TGTGCCAGCAGTCCCGGGACACAGGGGTACGAGCAGTACTTC. Translated: CASSPGTQGYEQYF.

This clonotype was observed many times. The V call is TRBV27, the J call TRBJ1-2; D possibly corresponds to TRBD1 (5 bases). The CDR3 has 19 amino acids. Germline V gives CDR1 MNHEY, CDR2 SMNVEV (reference sequence). Trimming cost V 3 bases and J 0 bases, with 23 bases left between them. The CDR3 sequence: CASSFIGVARAHTNYGYTF. In DNA form, the CDR3 reads TGTGCCAGCAGTTTTATCGGGGTTGCCAGGGCACACACTAACTATGGCTACACCTTC.

V is TRBV20-1 and J is TRBJ1-4; D is unclear. CDR1 DFQATT and CDR2 SNEGSKA come from the germline V gene (reference sequence). V shed 6 bases and J shed 10 bases, with 24 bases lying between them. The CDR3 length is 15 residues. DNA of the CDR3: TGCAGTGCCGAACCCCTCGATAGGTTAGACGGAAAACTGTTTTTT. Protein sequence: CSAEPLDRLDGKLFF.

Turning to this clonotype: Being one base from a much bigger clone, this may be a read error. The J gene is TRBJ2-7, the V gene TRBV12-3 or TRBV12-4; 7 nucleotides match TRBD1. The V segment lost 8 bases and the J segment 9 bases; nucleotides outside the gene matches: 10. This CDR3 is built from 12 residues. As DNA, the CDR3 is TGTGCCAGCGGTTCTAAGGGGGCCCGGCAGTACTTC. This gives the protein CASGSKGARQYF.

This clonotype was counted a few times. V and J are TRBV20-1 and TRBJ1-5, with D uncertain. CDR1 is DFQATT, CDR2 SNEGSKA, per germline (reference sequence). Trimming removed 1 base at V and 9 bases at J, with 16 bases between. The CDR3 totals 14 residues. CDR3 protein: CSARGVNGEAPQHF. The CDR3 DNA sequence: TGCAGTGCTAGAGGAGTAAACGGGGAGGCGCCCCAGCATTTT.

At least ten counts were recorded for this clonotype. DNA for the CDR3: TGTGCCAGCAGTTTTGCGGGGGCGTCTAATGAAAAACTGTTTTTT. As protein: CASSFAGASNEKLFF. The chain employs TRBV12-3 or TRBV12-4 and TRBJ1-4, with D tentatively TRBD1 (6 bases). The germline V and J ends were trimmed by 3 bases and 3 bases, with 11 bases remaining between them. The CDR3 has 15 residues.

This clonotype appeared many times. The chain links TRBV12-3 or TRBV12-4 to TRBJ2-7; TRBD1 agrees at 9 bases. V was clipped by 5 bases and J by 2 bases; unmatched bases: 7. This CDR3 has 15 residues. The CDR3 loop is CASSGGTGIAYEQYF. CDR3 in DNA: TGTGCCAGCAGTGGGGGGACAGGGATAGCCTACGAGCAGTACTTC.